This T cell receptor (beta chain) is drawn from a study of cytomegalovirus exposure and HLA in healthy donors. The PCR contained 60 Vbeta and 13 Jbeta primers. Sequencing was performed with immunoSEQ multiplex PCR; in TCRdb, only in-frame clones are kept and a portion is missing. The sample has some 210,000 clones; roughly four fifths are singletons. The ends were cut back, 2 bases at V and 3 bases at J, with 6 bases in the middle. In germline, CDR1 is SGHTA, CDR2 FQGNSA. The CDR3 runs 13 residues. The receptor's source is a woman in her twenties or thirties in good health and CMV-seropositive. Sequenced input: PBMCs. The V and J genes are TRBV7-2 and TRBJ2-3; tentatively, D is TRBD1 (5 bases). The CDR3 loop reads CASSLKGTDTQYF. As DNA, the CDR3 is TGTGCCAGCAGCTTAAAGGGGACAGATACGCAGTATTTT.